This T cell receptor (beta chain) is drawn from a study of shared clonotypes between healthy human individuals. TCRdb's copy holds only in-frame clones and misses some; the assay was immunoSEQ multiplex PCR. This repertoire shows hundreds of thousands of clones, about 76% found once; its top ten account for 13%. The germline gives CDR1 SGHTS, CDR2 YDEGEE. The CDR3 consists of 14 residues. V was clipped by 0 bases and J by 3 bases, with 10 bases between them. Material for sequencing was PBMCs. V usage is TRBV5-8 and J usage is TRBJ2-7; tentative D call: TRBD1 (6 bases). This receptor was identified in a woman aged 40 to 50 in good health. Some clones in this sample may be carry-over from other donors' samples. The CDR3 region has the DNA TGTGCCAGCAGCTTGGAGGGGGTAGTCTACGAGCAGTACTTC. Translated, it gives CASSLEGVVYEQYF. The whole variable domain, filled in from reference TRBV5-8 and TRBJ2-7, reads EAGVTQSPTHLIKTRGQQATLRCSPISGHTSVYWYQQALGLGLQFLLWYDEGEERNRGNFPPRFSGRQFPNYSSELNVNALELEDSALYLCASSLEGVVYEQYFGPGTRLTVT.